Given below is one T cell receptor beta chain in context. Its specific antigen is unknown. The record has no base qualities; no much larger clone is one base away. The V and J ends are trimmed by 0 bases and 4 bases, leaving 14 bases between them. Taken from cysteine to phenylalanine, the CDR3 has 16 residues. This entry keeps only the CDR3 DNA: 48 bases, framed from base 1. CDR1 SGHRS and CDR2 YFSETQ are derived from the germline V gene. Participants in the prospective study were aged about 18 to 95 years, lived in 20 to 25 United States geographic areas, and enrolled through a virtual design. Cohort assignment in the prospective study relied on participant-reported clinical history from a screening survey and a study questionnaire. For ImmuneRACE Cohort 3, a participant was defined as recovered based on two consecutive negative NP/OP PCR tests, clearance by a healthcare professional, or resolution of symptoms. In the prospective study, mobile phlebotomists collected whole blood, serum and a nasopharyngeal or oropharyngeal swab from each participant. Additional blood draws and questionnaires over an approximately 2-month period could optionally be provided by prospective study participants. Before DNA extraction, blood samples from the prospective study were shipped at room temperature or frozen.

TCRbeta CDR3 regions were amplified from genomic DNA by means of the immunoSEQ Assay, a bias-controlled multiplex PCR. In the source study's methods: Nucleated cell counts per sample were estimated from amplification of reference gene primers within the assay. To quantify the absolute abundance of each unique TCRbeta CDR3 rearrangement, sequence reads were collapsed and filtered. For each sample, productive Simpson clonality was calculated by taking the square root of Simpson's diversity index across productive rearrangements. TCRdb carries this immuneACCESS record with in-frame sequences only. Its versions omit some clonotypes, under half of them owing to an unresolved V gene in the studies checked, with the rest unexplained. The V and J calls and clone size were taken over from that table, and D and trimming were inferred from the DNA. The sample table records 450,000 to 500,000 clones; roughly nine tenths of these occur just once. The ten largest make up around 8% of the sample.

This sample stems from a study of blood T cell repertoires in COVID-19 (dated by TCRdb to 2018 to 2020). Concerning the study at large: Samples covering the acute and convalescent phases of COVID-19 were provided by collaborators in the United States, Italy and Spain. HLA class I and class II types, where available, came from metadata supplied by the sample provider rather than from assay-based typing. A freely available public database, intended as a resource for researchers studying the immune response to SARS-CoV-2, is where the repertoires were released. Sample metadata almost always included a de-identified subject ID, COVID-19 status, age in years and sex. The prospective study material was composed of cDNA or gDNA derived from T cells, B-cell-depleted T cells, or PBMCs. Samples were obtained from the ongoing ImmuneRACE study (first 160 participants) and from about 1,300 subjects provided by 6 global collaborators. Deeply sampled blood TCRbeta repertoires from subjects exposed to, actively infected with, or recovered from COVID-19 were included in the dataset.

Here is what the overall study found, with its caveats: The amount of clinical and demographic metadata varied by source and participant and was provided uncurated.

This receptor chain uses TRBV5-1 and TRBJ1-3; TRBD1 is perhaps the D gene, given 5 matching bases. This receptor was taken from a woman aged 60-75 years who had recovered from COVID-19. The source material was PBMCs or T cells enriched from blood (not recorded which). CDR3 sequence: CASSLAGGSYGNTIYF. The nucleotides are TGCGCCAGCAGCTTGGCCGGGGGATCGTACGGAAACACCATATATTTT.